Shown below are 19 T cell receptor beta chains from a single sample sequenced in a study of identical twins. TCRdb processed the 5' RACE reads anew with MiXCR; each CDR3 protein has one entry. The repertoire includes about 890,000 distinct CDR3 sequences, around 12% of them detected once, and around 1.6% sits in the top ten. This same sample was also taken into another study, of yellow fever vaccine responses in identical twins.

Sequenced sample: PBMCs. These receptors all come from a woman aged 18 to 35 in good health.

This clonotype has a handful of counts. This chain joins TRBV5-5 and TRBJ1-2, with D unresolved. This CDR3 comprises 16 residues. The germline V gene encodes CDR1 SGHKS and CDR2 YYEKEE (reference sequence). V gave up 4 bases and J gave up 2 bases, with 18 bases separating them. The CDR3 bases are TGTGCCAGCAGCCCGAGGATGGAGAGAAGAAACTATGGCTACACCTTC. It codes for CASSPRMERRNYGYTF. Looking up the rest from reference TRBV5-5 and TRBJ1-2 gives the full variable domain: DAGVTQSPTHLIKTRGQQVTLRCSPISGHKSVSWYQQVLGQGPQFIFQYYEKEERGRGNFPDRFSARQFPNYSSELNVNALLLGDSALYLCASSPRMERRNYGYTFGSGTRLTVV.

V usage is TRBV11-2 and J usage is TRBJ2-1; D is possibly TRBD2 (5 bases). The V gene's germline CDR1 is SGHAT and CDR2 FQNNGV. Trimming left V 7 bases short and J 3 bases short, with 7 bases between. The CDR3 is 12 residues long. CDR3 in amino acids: CASKRDYNEQFF. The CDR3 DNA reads TGTGCCAGCAAGAGGGACTACAATGAGCAGTTCTTC.

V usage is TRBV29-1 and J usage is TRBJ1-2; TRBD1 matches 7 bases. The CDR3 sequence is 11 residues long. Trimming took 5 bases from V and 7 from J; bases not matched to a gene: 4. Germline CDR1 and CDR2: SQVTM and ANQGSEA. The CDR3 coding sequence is TGCAGCGTTTTCAGGGGGGTTGGCTACACCTTC. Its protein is CSVFRGVGYTF. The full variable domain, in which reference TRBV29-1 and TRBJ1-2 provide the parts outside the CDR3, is SAVISQKPSRDICQRGTSLTIQCQVDSQVTMMFWYRQQPGQSLTLIATANQGSEATYESGFVIDKFPISRPNLTFSTLTVSNMSPEDSSIYLCSVFRGVGYTFGSGTRLTVV.

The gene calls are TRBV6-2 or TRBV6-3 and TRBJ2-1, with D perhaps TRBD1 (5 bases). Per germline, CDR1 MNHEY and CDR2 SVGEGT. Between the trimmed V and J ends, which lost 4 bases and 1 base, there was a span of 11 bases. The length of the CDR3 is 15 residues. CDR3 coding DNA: TGTGCCAGCAGTTTAAGGACAACTTCCTACAATGAGCAGTTCTTC. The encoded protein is CASSLRTTSYNEQFF.

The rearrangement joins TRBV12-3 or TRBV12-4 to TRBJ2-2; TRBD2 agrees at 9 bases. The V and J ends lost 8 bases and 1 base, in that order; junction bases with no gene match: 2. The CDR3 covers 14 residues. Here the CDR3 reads CASHSGRNTGELFF. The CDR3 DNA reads TGTGCCAGCCATAGCGGGAGGAACACCGGGGAGCTGTTTTTT.

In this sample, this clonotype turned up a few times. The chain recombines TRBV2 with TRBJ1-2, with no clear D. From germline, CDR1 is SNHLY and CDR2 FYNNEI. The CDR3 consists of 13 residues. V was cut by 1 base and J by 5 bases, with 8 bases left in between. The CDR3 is CASSEGSWYGYTF. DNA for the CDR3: TGTGCCAGCAGTGAAGGAAGTTGGTATGGCTACACCTTC.

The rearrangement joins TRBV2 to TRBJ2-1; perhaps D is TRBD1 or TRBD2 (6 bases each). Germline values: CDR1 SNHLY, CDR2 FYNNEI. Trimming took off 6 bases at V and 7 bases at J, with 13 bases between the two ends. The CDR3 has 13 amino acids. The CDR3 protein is CASRFRGLNEQFF. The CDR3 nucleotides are TGTGCCAGCAGGTTCCGGGGGCTGAATGAGCAGTTCTTC.

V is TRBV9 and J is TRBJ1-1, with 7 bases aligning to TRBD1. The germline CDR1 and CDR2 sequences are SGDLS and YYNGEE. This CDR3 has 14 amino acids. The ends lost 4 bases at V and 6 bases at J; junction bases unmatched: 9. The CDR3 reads CASSPQGSAAEAFF. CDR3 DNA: TGTGCCAGCAGCCCACAGGGGAGTGCCGCTGAAGCTTTCTTT.

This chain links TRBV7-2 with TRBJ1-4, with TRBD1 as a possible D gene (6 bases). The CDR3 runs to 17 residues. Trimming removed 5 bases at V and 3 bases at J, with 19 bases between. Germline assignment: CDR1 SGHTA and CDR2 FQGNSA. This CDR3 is CASSRGQNPMPNEKLFF. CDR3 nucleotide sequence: TGTGCCAGCAGCCGCGGACAGAACCCAATGCCTAATGAAAAACTGTTTTTT.

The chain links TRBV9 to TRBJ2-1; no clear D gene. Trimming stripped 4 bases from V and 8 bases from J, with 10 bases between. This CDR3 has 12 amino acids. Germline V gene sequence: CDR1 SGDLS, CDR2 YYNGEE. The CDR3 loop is CASSPSFHEQFF. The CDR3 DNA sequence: TGTGCCAGCAGCCCCAGCTTCCATGAGCAGTTCTTC.

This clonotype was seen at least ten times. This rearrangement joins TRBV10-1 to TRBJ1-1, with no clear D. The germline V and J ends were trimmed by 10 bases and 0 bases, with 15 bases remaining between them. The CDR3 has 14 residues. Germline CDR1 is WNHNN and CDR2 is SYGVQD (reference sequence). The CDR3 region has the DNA TGCGCCACCCCCCCTGCGACTGTGAACACTGAAGCTTTCTTT. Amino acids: CATPPATVNTEAFF.

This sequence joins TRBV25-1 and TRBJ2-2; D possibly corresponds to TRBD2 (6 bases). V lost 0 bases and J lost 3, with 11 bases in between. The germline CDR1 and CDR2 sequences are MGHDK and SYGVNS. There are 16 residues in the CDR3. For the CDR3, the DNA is TGTGCCAGCAGTGAATATTACGGGAGCTACACCGGGGAGCTGTTTTTT. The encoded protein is CASSEYYGSYTGELFF.

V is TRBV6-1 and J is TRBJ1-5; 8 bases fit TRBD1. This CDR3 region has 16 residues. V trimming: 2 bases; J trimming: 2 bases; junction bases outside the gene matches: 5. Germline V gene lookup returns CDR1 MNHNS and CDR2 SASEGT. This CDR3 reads CASSESGQGGNQPQHF. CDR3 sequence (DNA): TGTGCCAGCAGTGAATCCGGACAGGGTGGCAATCAGCCCCAGCATTTT.

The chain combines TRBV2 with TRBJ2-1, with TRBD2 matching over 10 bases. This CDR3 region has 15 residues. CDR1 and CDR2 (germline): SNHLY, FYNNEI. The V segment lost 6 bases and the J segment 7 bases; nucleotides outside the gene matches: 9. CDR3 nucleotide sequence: TGTGCCAGCAGGTTCCAGCGGGGGGGCTGGAATGAGCAGTTCTTC. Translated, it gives CASRFQRGGWNEQFF.

CDR3 amino acids: CASSPPGTGGLAGAENNEQFF. DNA of the CDR3: TGTGCCAGCTCACCACCCGGGACAGGGGGACTAGCGGGAGCGGAAAACAATGAGCAGTTCTTC. J is TRBJ2-1 and V is TRBV18, with 14 bases matching TRBD2. Per the germline V gene, CDR1 is KGHSH and CDR2 is LQKENI. The CDR3 loop spans 21 amino acids. V was pared by 0 bases and J by 5 bases, with 15 bases of the junction left unmatched. The variable domain in full, with the rest retrieved from reference TRBV18 and TRBJ2-1, is NAGVMQNPRHLVRRRGQEARLRCSPMKGHSHVYWYRQLPEEGLKFMVYLQKENIIDESGMPKERFSAEFPKEGPSILRIQQVVRGDSAAYFCASSPPGTGGLAGAENNEQFFGPGTRLTVL.

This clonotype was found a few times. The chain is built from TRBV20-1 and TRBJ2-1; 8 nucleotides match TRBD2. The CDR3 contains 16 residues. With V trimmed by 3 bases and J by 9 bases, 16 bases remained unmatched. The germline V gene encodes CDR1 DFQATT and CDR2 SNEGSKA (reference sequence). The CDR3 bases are TGCAGTGCTAGGAAGTCTGGGCGGGGGGAAAGTGGTGAGCAGTTCTTC. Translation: CSARKSGRGESGEQFF.

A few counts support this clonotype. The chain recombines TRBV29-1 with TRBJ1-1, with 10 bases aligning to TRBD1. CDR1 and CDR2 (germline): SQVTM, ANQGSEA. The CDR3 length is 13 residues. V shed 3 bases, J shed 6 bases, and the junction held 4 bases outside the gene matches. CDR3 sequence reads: CSVDGQGVAEAFF. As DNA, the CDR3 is TGCAGCGTTGATGGACAGGGGGTCGCTGAAGCTTTCTTT.

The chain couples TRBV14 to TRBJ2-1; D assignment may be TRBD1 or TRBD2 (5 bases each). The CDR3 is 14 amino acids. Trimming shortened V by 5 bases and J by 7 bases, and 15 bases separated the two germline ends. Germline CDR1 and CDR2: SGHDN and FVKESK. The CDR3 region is CASSEGPWLNEQFF. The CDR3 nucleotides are TGTGCCAGCAGCGAGGGACCCTGGCTAAATGAGCAGTTCTTC.

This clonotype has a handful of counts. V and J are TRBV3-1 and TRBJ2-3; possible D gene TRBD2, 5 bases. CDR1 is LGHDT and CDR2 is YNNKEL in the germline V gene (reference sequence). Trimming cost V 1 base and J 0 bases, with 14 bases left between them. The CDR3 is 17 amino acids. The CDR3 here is CASSQGWEPASTDTQYF. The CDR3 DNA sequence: TGTGCCAGCAGCCAAGGATGGGAGCCTGCTAGCACAGATACGCAGTATTTT.